The 20 T cell receptor beta chains below come from one sample, sequenced in a study of blood T cell repertoires in COVID-19. The assay was immunoSEQ multiplex PCR, and TCRdb's table has in-frame clones only and misses some. The sample lists 320,000 or so clones, around nine tenths occurring once. Sequences were obtained from PBMCs or T cells enriched from blood (not recorded which). Receptors were obtained from a man between 60 and 75 years old who had recovered from COVID-19.

V is TRBV2 and J is TRBJ2-5; a weak D match, TRBD2 (5 bases). CDR3 length equals 15 residues. The germline V and J ends were trimmed by 6 bases and 1 base, with 15 bases remaining between them. Per the germline V gene, CDR1 is SNHLY and CDR2 is FYNNEI. This CDR3 reads CASREYPRAQETQYF. For the CDR3, the DNA is TGTGCCAGCAGGGAATATCCGCGGGCCCAAGAGACCCAGTACTTC.

The chain uses TRBV21-1 and TRBJ1-3. TRBV21-1 represents a pseudogene. The CDR3 covers 16 residues. Here the CDR3 reads CASSAERSAAGNTIYF. The CDR3 DNA sequence: TGTGCCAGCAGCGCGGAGCGGTCAGCGGCTGGAAACACCATATATTTT.

The chain couples TRBV14 to TRBJ2-6, with TRBD2 as a possible D gene (5 bases). The germline V gene encodes CDR1 SGHDN and CDR2 FVKESK. The CDR3 has 17 amino acids. Deletions cut 1 base from V and 0 bases from J, with 10 bases between. The CDR3 region has the DNA TGTGCCAGCAGCCAAGCGGGGAATTACTCTGGGGCCAACGTCCTGACTTTC. It is translated as CASSQAGNYSGANVLTF. Together with reference TRBV14 and TRBJ2-6, the CDR3 gives the full variable domain: EAGVTQFPSHSVIEKGQTVTLRCDPISGHDNLYWYRRVMGKEIKFLLHFVKESKQDESGMPNNRFLAERTGGTYSTLKVQPAELEDSGVYFCASSQAGNYSGANVLTFGAGSRLTVL.

The chain carries TRBV5-1 and TRBJ1-2; 9 bases are a match to TRBD1. The CDR3 is 15 residues long. Germline assignment: CDR1 SGHRS and CDR2 YFSETQ. With 1 base clipped from V and 3 bases from J, the junction kept 4 bases outside the gene matches. The CDR3 bases are TGCGCCAGCAGCTTGACAGGGGGCGAGGACTATGGCTACACCTTC. This translates into CASSLTGGEDYGYTF. Full variable domain (rest looked up from reference TRBV5-1 and TRBJ1-2): KAGVTQTPRYLIKTRGQQVTLSCSPISGHRSVSWYQQTPGQGLQFLFEYFSETQRNKGNFPGRFSGRQFSNSRSEMNVSTLELGDSALYLCASSLTGGEDYGYTFGSGTRLTVV.

V usage is TRBV6-5 and J usage is TRBJ2-2; D is perhaps TRBD2 (5 bases). Germline V gives CDR1 MNHEY, CDR2 SVGAGI. The CDR3 has 14 amino acids. Trimming cost V 6 bases and J 0 bases, with 8 bases left between them. In DNA form, the CDR3 reads TGTGCCAGCAGCCGGCGGGCGAACACCGGGGAGCTGTTTTTT. Protein: CASSRRANTGELFF.

There are a few counts of this clone. The genes are TRBV18 and TRBJ1-1, with TRBD1 matching over 11 bases. Germline lookup yields CDR1 KGHSH and CDR2 LQKENI. The V gene end was trimmed by 6 bases and the J gene end by 7 bases; junction bases not matched to a gene: 13. This CDR3 contains 16 residues. The CDR3 here is CASSPGQGARWGEAFF. DNA of the CDR3: TGTGCCAGCTCCCCAGGACAGGGGGCGCGGTGGGGTGAAGCTTTCTTT. The full variable domain, its missing parts supplied by reference TRBV18 and TRBJ1-1, is NAGVMQNPRHLVRRRGQEARLRCSPMKGHSHVYWYRQLPEEGLKFMVYLQKENIIDESGMPKERFSAEFPKEGPSILRIQQVVRGDSAAYFCASSPGQGARWGEAFFGQGTRLTVV.

This clone was seen a few times. The V gene is TRBV6-5, the J gene TRBJ1-1, with 7 bases that match TRBD1. V gave up 8 bases and J gave up 8 bases; unmatched junction bases: 17. The CDR3 has 15 amino acids. Germline V gives CDR1 MNHEY, CDR2 SVGAGI. This chain's CDR3 is CASVPPTGWDVEAFF. CDR3 nucleotide sequence: TGTGCCAGCGTGCCACCGACAGGGTGGGATGTAGAAGCTTTCTTT.

This clone was seen a few times. At one boundary the junction diverges from the germline segment, which might be a read error. This chain links TRBV7-7 with TRBJ2-6; D perhaps matches TRBD1 (5 bases). CDR1 SSHAT and CDR2 FNYEAQ come from the germline V gene (reference sequence). CDR3 length: 17 residues. The CDR3 DNA follows: TGTGCTAGCAGCTCCTTCGCCGACAGCTCTGGGGCCAACGTCCTGACTTTC. This gives the protein CASSSFADSSGANVLTF.

The V gene is TRBV7-9, the J gene TRBJ2-2; D is possibly TRBD2 (5 bases). The CDR3 is 17 amino acids. Germline V gene lookup returns CDR1 SEHNR and CDR2 FQNEAQ (reference sequence). Trimming left V 4 bases short and J 8 bases short, with 23 bases between. DNA of the CDR3: TGTGCCAGCAGCTCTCCGACCCGGAGGCCTATATTTGGGGAGCTGTTTTTT. This encodes CASSSPTRRPIFGELFF.

The chain links TRBV11-2 to TRBJ2-1; 8 bases map to TRBD2. CDR3 length equals 16 residues. V was clipped by 5 bases and J by 7 bases; unmatched bases: 13. Germline V gene data show CDR1 as SGHAT and CDR2 as FQNNGV. Written as DNA, the CDR3 is TGTGCCAGCAGCCTATCCGGGACTAGGCGTAATAATGAGCAGTTCTTC. This gives the protein CASSLSGTRRNNEQFF.

The chain couples TRBV27 to TRBJ2-5; TRBD1 is a possible D gene (6 bases). Germline V gene sequence: CDR1 MNHEY, CDR2 SMNVEV (reference sequence). This CDR3 has 17 residues. With 6 bases removed from V and 3 bases from J, the gap between germline ends came to 23 bases. For the CDR3, the DNA is TGTGCCAGCAGACCACGGACAGCCCCATTGTGGAAAGAGACCCAGTACTTC. As protein: CASRPRTAPLWKETQYF.

This clone was seen only once. The chain has TRBV7-3 and TRBJ2-5; a weak D match, TRBD2 (5 bases). Germline V gene lookup returns CDR1 SGHTA and CDR2 FQGTGA. The CDR3 runs 13 residues. Trimming took off 1 base at V and 4 bases at J, with 7 bases between the two ends. CDR3 DNA sequence: TGTGCCAGCAGCTTAAGAGGGCGAGAGACCCAGTACTTC. It yields the protein CASSLRGRETQYF.

This sequence joins TRBV5-1 and TRBJ2-7, with D possibly matching TRBD2 (5 bases). V lost 5 bases and J 0 bases, leaving 12 bases between the germline ends. This CDR3 spans 14 amino acids. Germline CDR1 reads SGHRS; CDR2 reads YFSETQ. This CDR3 reads CASSAAGDSYEQYF. CDR3 DNA sequence: TGCGCCAGCAGTGCGGCGGGCGACTCCTACGAGCAGTACTTC.

This sequence joins TRBV18 and TRBJ2-7; D is perhaps TRBD1 (6 bases). V dropped 6 bases and J dropped 1 base, with 16 bases sitting between them. This CDR3 is built from 15 residues. The germline CDR1 and CDR2 sequences are KGHSH and LQKENI. The CDR3 protein is CASSSQGSRSYEQYF. The CDR3 DNA reads TGTGCCAGCTCGTCTCAGGGGAGCCGTTCCTACGAGCAGTACTTC.

The V call is TRBV18, the J call TRBJ1-1, with 7 bases aligning to TRBD1. V lost 6 bases, J lost 3 bases, and 7 bases stayed unmatched. CDR1 and CDR2 from the germline V gene are KGHSH and LQKENI. The CDR3 runs to 14 residues. CDR3 in DNA: TGTGCCAGCTCGGAGATTCAGGGGGACACTGAAGCTTTCTTT. This encodes CASSEIQGDTEAFF.

The genes are TRBV6-4 and TRBJ2-5; TRBD2 matches 10 bases. The CDR3 sequence is 16 residues long. J lost 2 bases, V lost 6 bases, and 9 bases had no gene match. Germline assignment: CDR1 MRHNA and CDR2 SNTAGT. CDR3 in amino acids: CASRRSGTSVQETQYF. CDR3 sequence (DNA): TGTGCCAGCAGACGATCAGGGACTAGCGTGCAAGAGACCCAGTACTTC.

This chain joins TRBV5-1 and TRBJ2-7; 10 bases agree with TRBD2. V lost 4 bases, J lost 2 bases, and 9 bases stayed unmatched. Per germline, CDR1 SGHRS and CDR2 YFSETQ. The CDR3 covers 16 residues. CDR3 nucleotides: TGCGCCAGCAGCACGGGGACTAGCGCAAACGCCTACGAGCAGTACTTC. Its protein is CASSTGTSANAYEQYF.

The gene calls are TRBV3-1 (or the pseudogene TRBV3-2) and TRBJ2-1; unclear D gene. Trimming took 6 bases from V and 4 from J, leaving 16 bases between them. The germline CDR1 and CDR2 sequences are LGHDT and YNNKEL (reference sequence). This CDR3 is built from 15 residues. CDR3 sequence (DNA): TGTGCCAGCAGGCACCTCTATGAGGATTACAATGAGCAGTTCTTC. Amino acids: CASRHLYEDYNEQFF.

Concerning this clone: An end of the junction differs from the germline gene, which may be a read error. J is TRBJ1-5 and V is TRBV12-3 or TRBV12-4; no clear D gene. The CDR3 covers 12 residues. The CDR3 here is CASSLSTQPQHF. In DNA, the CDR3 is TGTGCCAGCAGTTTGAGCACTCAGCCCCAGCATTTT.

The CDR3 DNA reads TGCGCCAGCCGCCGAGACACCGGGGAGCTGTTTTTT. It specifies CASRRDTGELFF. V gene TRBV5-1 combines with J gene TRBJ2-2, with D uncertain. Germline V gene data show CDR1 as SGHRS and CDR2 as YFSETQ. V lost 7 bases, J lost 3 bases, and 7 bases lay in between. The CDR3 totals 12 residues.